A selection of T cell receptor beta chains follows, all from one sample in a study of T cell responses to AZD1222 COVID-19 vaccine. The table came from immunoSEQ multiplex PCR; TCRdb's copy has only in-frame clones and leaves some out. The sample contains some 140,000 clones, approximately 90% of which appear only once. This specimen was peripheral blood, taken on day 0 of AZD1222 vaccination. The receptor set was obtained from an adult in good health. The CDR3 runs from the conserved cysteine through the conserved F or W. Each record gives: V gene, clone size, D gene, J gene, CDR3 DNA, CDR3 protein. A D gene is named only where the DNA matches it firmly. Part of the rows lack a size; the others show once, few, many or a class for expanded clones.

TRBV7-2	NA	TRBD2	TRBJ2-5	TGTGCCAGCAGCTTAGGAGCTAGCGGGGTAAAGACCACCCAGTACTTC	CASSLGASGVKTTQYF
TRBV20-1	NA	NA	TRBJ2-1	TGCAGTGCTCCTACCGGGGAGCTGGGGTTCTTC	CSAPTGELGFF
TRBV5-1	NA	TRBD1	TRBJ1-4	TGCGCCAGCAGCTTGGTTGGGGGACAGACGAATGAAAAACTGTTTTTT	CASSLVGGQTNEKLFF
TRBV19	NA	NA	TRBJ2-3	TGTGCCAGCTCGGACTGGCTCGGGGATAGCACAGATACGCAGTATTTT	CASSDWLGDSTDTQYF
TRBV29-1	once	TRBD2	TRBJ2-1	TGCAGCGTGCAACGGGGGGGGCACGGTGAGCAGTTCTTC	CSVQRGGHGEQFF
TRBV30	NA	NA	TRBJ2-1	TGTGCCTGGAGTGGAACGACAGGAGAGGTCTCCTACAATGAGCAGTTCTTC	CAWSGTTGEVSYNEQFF
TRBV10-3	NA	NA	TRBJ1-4	TGTGCCATCAGTGAGACAGGGAGGCGGGAAAAACTGTTTTTT	CAISETGRREKLFF
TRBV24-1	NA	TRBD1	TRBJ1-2	TGTGCCACCAGTGATGTGACGACAGGGGCAGGTGGCTACACCTTC	CATSDVTTGAGGYTF
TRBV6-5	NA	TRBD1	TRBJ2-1	TGTGCCAGCAGTTACTGGGACAGGGGAAATGAGCAGTTCTTC	CASSYWDRGNEQFF
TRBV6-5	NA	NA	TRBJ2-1	TGTGCCAGCAGTTACTCGGGGGAGCAGTTCTTC	CASSYSGEQFF
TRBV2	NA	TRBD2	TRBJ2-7	TGTGCCAGCAGACTCCTAGCGGGGGGGACCTACGAGCAGTACTTC	CASRLLAGGTYEQYF
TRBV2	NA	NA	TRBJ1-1	TGTGCCAGCTCTGTTACAGATATGAACACTGAAGCTTTCTTT	CASSVTDMNTEAFF
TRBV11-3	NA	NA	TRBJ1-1	TGTGCCAGCAGCTTAGATCGGGGCAGGACTGAAGCTTTCTTT	CASSLDRGRTEAFF
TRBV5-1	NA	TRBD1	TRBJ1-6	TGCGCCAGCAGCCTCAACAGGGGTTCCAGCTCCTATAATTCACCCCTCCACTTT	CASSLNRGSSSYNSPLHF
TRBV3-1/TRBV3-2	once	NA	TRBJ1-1	TGTGCCAGCAGCCGTCAGGGGACTGAAGCTTTCTTT	CASSRQGTEAFF
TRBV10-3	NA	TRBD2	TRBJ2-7	TGTGCCATCAGTGAGTCAAAGGGACTAGGTCCCTCCTACGAGCAGTACTTC	CAISESKGLGPSYEQYF
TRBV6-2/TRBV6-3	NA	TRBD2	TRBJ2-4	TGTGCCAGCAGTTATACTAGCGGGAGGGACATTCAGTACTTC	CASSYTSGRDIQYF
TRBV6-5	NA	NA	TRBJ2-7	TGTGCCAGCAGTTACGGGGGATCCTACGAGCAGTACTTC	CASSYGGSYEQYF
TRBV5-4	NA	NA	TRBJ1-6	TGTGCCAGCAGCTTGGGATCTTGGGGGACATCAACACCCCTCCACTTT	CASSLGSWGTSTPLHF
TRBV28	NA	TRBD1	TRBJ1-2	TGTGCCAGCAGTCAATCCGACAGGGGGCTTTCTGGCTACACCTTC	CASSQSDRGLSGYTF
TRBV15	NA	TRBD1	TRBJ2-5	TGTGCCACCAGCGGAACAGGGGTGGGAGAGACCCAGTACTTC	CATSGTGVGETQYF
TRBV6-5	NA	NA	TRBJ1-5	TGTGCCAGCAGGAGGGCTAATCAGCCCCAGCATTTT	CASRRANQPQHF